This T cell receptor beta chain appears in the sequencing data of a study of regulatory T cells in long-lasting Graves disease listed by TCRdb under 2021. A note on the overall study: Patients with newly diagnosed Graves' disease had been on antithyroid drugs for under 3 months. Peripheral blood TCR sequencing and RNA sequencing compared persistent Graves' disease patients with newly diagnosed Graves' disease patients. The study took place in China and was registered as a clinical trial. A total of about 33 samples underwent TCR sequencing: about 13 from persistent and about 20 from newly diagnosed Graves' disease patients.

A word on this clonotype: Its target antigen remains unknown. There are no base qualities to consult, and no much larger clone falls within one base.

Beyond this particular receptor, the publication reports: Sequencing and analysis were limited to the TCR beta chain. The authors noted that the small sample size was a limitation that may lower accuracy. Patients with persistent disease shared more public clonotypes (fewer than 3,000) than newly diagnosed patients did (approximately 990). Preferential use of TRBV28, TRBJ1-2 and TRBJ2-5 was observed in persistent disease, whereas TRBV20-1 and TRBJ2-1 were favored in newly diagnosed disease. Compared with newly diagnosed patients, patients with persistent Graves' disease had lower TCR Shannon entropy and fewer highly expanded clones, which suggests clonal expansion. Only peripheral blood was studied, because thyroid tissue, the primary lesion, was inaccessible.

From the cysteine through the phenylalanine, the CDR3 covers 17 amino acids. The DNA shown is the 51-base CDR3, in frame from base 1. The V end gives up 3 bases and the J end 3 bases, leaving 8 bases in the junction not matched to a gene. The germline V gene supplies CDR1 MGHRA and CDR2 YSYEKL. This specimen's time point label, interpreted: newly diagnosed GD, antithyroid drugs for less than 3 months. RNA was extracted from PBMCs in TRIzol for both TCR sequencing and RNA sequencing. The diagnosis of Graves' disease was made according to American Thyroid Association guidelines. Patients for the study were recruited at an endocrinology department in Xi'an, China. From each patient, about 9.7 milliliters of peripheral blood was collected into an EDTA anticoagulant tube. Ficoll Paque Plus density gradient separation was used to isolate PBMCs, and no further T cell sorting was performed. An Agilent 2100 Bioanalyzer and agarose gel were used to check RNA quality, and a NanoDrop 2000 was used to measure RNA concentration.

The library was generated by multiplex PCR. Sequencing took place on an Illumina HiSeq 4000. CDR3 regions were amplified by Arm-PCR with iRepertoire HTBI primers to construct TCR beta libraries. PCR products were gel purified before sequencing. In the original analysis: Gene usage analysis of CDR3 amino acid clonotypes used the 62 TRBV and about 13 TRBJ segments found across samples. COPE and FqMerger were used to merge filtered high-quality paired reads into contigs. BLAST was used to align contigs to the IMGT TRBV, TRBD and TRBJ reference genes, and CDR3 was defined following IMGT. Any clonotype with a frequency above 0.1% was classified as a highly expanded clone. Repertoire diversity was measured by Shannon entropy, and V-J evenness by the Gini coefficient. A clonotype found in more than one individual was treated as public. Through fastp at Q25 and MiXCR, TCRdb rebuilt clones from the public reads, retaining in-frame beta chains. Identical CDR3 protein sequences are pooled into one entry, listed with their most common genes and DNA. The V and J calls and clone size come from TCRdb's table, not from the authors' own analysis. The sample profile shows 350,000 to 450,000 distinct CDR3 sequences; around 17% of them were found once. The ten largest make up just under 30% of the sample.

These data were also reused for a study on T cells in Graves' hyperthyroidism and ophthalmopathy. As the second study states: Stable Graves' hyperthyroidism was defined as the absence of progression to ophthalmopathy over 18 months of follow-up. Hyperthyroidism patients were newly diagnosed, had a disease duration of under 2 months, and were aged 18 to 65 years. The study excluded patients with uncontrolled infections, other autoimmune diseases, pregnancy or lactation. Diagnoses were established on the basis of clinical symptoms, serum thyroxine and TRAb, thyroid ultrasound, and orbital computed tomography. For the first round of RT-PCR on the TCR CDR3, the HTBI primer set was used together with the Qiagen OneStep RT-PCR kit. Most expanded thyroid clonotypes (frequency above 0.001) were also detected in blood, a finding suggesting that blood repertoires may reflect thyroid immune responses. Ophthalmopathy was separated from stable hyperthyroidism by a 13 V-J signature model, with about 86% sensitivity and roughly 81% specificity obtained in cross-validation and 80%/75% obtained in testing. In validation, the model predicted progression to ophthalmopathy a median of around six months before onset, with roughly 71% sensitivity and 72.22% specificity. A discovery cohort of 95 to 100 patients, roughly 43 with Graves' ophthalmopathy and roughly 59 with stable Graves' hyperthyroidism, was used to find distinguishing TCR V-J signatures. An independent validation cohort of around 19 hyperthyroidism patients and about 16 patients who later progressed to ophthalmopathy tested prospective prediction of ophthalmopathy. The roughly 94 discovery patients were randomly divided into training and test sets at a 7:3 ratio. Thyroid tissue and blood T-cell repertoires from about six Graves' hyperthyroidism patients were also compared in the study. After sampling, hyperthyroidism patients received methimazole starting at 30 mg daily, and ophthalmopathy patients received high-dose intravenous methylprednisolone. The libraries were constructed in a second round of multiplex PCR and then size-selected and purified. Sequencing of the libraries was done on an Illumina HiSeq2000 using paired-end 100 bp reads. Raw data were processed with SOAPnuke, discarding reads with adapters, uncalled bases, mean Phred below 15, or no exact constant-primer or identifier match. COPE v1.2.5 was used to merge the high-quality paired reads, and each unique nucleotide sequence was defined as a clonotype. MiTCR v1.1 was used to align the clonotypes against IMGT TRBV, TRBD and TRBJ reference segments. The analysis included only V-J combinations with a frequency above 0.0001, which together covered 99% to 99.2% of the repertoires. A TCS score was defined as the ratio between F50 (clonal expansion) and ExV (chaos), using BLOSUM62-based TCRdist between CDR3 peptides within each V-J. Welch's t-statistics and random forest reduced approximately 520 V-J features to 10 to 15, which were used in a naive Bayes classifier (R e1071). No statistical method was used to fix the sample size in advance, and group allocation was not hidden from the investigators. TCR Vbeta CDR3 sequencing of roughly 140 peripheral blood samples (43 ophthalmopathy, about 74 hyperthyroidism and roughly 17 progressor patients) is reported in the paper.

The receptor chain draws on TRBV4-1 and TRBJ1-5; 10 bases in between match TRBD1. Sequencing used peripheral blood mononuclear cells (PBMCs), obtained at new diagnosis, from a patient treated with antithyroid drugs. The origin of this receptor is a man in his forties or fifties with Graves disease. Donor details come from another sample of the same person, matched by shared clones. The CDR3 reads as follows: CASSHDRDRGPNQPQHF. The base sequence is TGCGCCAGCAGCCACGACCGGGACAGGGGCCCCAATCAGCCCCAGCATTTT.